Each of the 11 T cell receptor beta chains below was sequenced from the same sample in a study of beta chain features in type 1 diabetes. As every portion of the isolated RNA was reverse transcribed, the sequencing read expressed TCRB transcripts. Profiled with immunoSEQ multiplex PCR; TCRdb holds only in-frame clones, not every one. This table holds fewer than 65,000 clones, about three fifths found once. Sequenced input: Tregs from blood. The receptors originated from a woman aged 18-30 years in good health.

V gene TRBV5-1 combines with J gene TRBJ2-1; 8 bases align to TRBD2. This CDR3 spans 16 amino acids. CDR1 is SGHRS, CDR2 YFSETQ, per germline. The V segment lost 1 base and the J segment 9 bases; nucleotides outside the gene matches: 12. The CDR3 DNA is TGCGCCAGCAGCTTGCCACTAGCGGCCGTACATACTGAGCAGTTCTTC. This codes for CASSLPLAAVHTEQFF.

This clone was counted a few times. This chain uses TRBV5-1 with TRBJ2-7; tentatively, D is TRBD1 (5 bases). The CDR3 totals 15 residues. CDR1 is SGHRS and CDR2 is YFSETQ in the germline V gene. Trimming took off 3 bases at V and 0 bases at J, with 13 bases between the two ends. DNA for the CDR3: TGCGCCAGCAGCTACCCTGGGGCCCTCTCCTACGAGCAGTACTTC. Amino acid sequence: CASSYPGALSYEQYF.

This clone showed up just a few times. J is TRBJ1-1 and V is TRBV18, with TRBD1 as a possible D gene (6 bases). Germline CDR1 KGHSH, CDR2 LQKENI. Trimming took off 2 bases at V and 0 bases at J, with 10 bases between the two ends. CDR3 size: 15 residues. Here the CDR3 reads CASSPGGALNTEAFF. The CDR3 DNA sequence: TGTGCCAGCTCACCAGGGGGGGCTTTGAACACTGAAGCTTTCTTT.

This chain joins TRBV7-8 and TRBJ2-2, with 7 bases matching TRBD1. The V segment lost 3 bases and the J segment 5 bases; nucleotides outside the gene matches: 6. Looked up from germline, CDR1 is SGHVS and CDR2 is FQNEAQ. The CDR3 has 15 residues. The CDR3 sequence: CASSFRGIGTGELFF. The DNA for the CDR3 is TGTGCCAGCAGCTTCAGGGGGATAGGAACCGGGGAGCTGTTTTTT.

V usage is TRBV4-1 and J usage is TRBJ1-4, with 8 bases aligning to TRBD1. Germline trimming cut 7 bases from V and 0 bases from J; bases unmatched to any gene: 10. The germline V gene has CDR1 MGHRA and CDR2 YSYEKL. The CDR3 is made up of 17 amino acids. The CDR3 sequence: CASTTDRGAATNEKLFF. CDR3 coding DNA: TGCGCCAGCACCACCGACAGGGGAGCCGCAACTAATGAAAAACTGTTTTTT.

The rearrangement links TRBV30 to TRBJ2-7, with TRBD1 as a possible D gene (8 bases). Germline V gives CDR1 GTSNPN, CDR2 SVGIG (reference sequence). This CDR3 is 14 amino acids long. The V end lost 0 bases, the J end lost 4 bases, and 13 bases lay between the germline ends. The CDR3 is CAWSVHRGGYEQYF. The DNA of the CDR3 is TGTGCCTGGAGTGTACACAGGGGGGGGTACGAGCAGTACTTC.

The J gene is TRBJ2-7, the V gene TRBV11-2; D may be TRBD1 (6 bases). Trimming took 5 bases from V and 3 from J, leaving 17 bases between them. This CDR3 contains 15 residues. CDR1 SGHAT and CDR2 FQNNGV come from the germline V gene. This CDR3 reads CASSRYRVEGYEQYF. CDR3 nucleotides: TGTGCCAGCAGCCGATACAGGGTCGAAGGCTACGAGCAGTACTTC.

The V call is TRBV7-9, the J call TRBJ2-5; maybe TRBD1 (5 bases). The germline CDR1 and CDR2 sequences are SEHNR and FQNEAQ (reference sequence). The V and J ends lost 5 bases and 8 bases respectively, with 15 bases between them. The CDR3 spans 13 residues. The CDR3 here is CASSQTTATTQYF. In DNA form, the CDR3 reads TGTGCCAGCAGCCAGACGACAGCCACCACCCAGTACTTC.

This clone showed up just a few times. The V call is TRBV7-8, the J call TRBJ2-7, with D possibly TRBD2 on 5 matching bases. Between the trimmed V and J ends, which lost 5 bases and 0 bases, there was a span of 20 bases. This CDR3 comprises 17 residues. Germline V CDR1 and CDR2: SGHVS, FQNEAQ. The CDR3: CASSPTYARAGSYEQYF. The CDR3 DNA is TGTGCCAGCAGCCCTACATACGCGAGGGCGGGCTCCTACGAGCAGTACTTC.

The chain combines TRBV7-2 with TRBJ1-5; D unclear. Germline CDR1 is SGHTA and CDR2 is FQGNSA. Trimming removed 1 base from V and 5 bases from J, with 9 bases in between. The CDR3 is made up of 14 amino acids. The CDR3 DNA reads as TGTGCCAGCAGCTTAGAATCGAGATATCAGCCCCAGCATTTT. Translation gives CASSLESRYQPQHF.

The chain's CDR3 is CASSIWAGATYEQYF. The CDR3 DNA sequence: TGTGCCAGTAGTATCTGGGCGGGAGCCACCTACGAGCAGTACTTC. The J gene is TRBJ2-7, the V gene TRBV19; 7 bases match TRBD2. This CDR3 comprises 15 residues. V gave up 3 bases and J gave up 2 bases; unmatched junction bases: 7. Germline V gives CDR1 LNHDA, CDR2 SQIVND (reference sequence).